The next 24 T cell receptor beta chains were all read from a single sample in a study of OX40 agonist ivuxolimab in advanced cancers. This table comes from immunoSEQ multiplex PCR, and its TCRdb copy is limited to in-frame clones, with some not included. The sample records about 48,000 clones, approximately 90% being singletons. The sequencing used CD4+ or CD8+ T cells sorted from blood, collected in a trial of the OX40 agonist ivuxolimab. The receptors were sampled from an adult with an advanced solid tumor such as melanoma, head and neck, liver or kidney cancer.

V is TRBV4-1 and J is TRBJ2-7, with a tentative D call TRBD1 (6 bases). V was shortened by 1 base and J by 6 bases, with 10 bases between the two germline ends. The germline V gene encodes CDR1 MGHRA and CDR2 YSYEKL. The CDR3 covers 13 residues. The chain's CDR3 is CASSQVQGVEQYF. CDR3 nucleotide sequence: TGCGCCAGCAGCCAAGTACAGGGCGTCGAGCAGTACTTC.

The rearrangement joins TRBV27 to TRBJ2-7; TRBD1 aligns across 9 bases. There are 16 residues in the CDR3. V lost 0 bases, J lost 5 bases, and 8 bases stayed unmatched. Germline assignment: CDR1 MNHEY and CDR2 SMNVEV (reference sequence). CDR3 nucleotide sequence: TGTGCCAGCAGTTTATCGTCCGGGACAGGGAGCGACGAGCAGTACTTC. Translated: CASSLSSGTGSDEQYF.

This chain connects TRBV27 to TRBJ1-5, with D possibly matching TRBD1 (6 bases). From germline, CDR1 is MNHEY and CDR2 SMNVEV (reference sequence). V was cut by 8 bases and J by 6 bases, with 20 bases left in between. The CDR3 totals 15 residues. CDR3 region: CASHPGAGVTQPQHF. The CDR3 DNA sequence: TGTGCCAGCCATCCCGGAGCAGGGGTTACTCAGCCCCAGCATTTT.

This clone occurred once. This chain links TRBV6-5 with TRBJ2-7, with 10 bases identical to TRBD1. Germline V gene lookup returns CDR1 MNHEY and CDR2 SVGAGI. With V trimmed by 9 bases and J by 7 bases, 12 bases remained unmatched. This CDR3 comprises 14 residues. The CDR3 spells CASSWGQGLGEQYF. The CDR3 coding sequence is TGTGCCAGTTCTTGGGGACAGGGGTTGGGTGAGCAGTACTTC.

The V call is TRBV6-4, the J call TRBJ2-3; the match to TRBD2 covers 11 bases. The CDR3 covers 15 residues. V dropped 6 bases and J dropped 2; count of bases not matched to a gene: 4. Germline-derived CDR1 and CDR2 are MRHNA and SNTAGT. The CDR3 spells CASSELAGATDTQYF. The CDR3 nucleotides are TGTGCCAGCAGCGAACTAGCGGGAGCCACAGATACGCAGTATTTT.

The DNA of the CDR3 is TGCGCCAGCAGCCCGTTCGGACAGGGGACCTACAATGAGCAGTTCTTC. This translates into CASSPFGQGTYNEQFF. The V call is TRBV4-1, the J call TRBJ2-1; 9 nucleotides line up with TRBD1. V was pared by 4 bases and J by 2 bases, with 6 bases of the junction left unmatched. The CDR3 runs 16 residues. CDR1 is MGHRA, CDR2 YSYEKL, per germline.

The CDR3 nucleotides read TGTGCCAGCAGCTTAGTTCAGGGGGTCACCGGGGAGCTGTTTTTT. This encodes CASSLVQGVTGELFF. The rearrangement joins TRBV11-2 to TRBJ2-2; 7 nucleotides align to TRBD1. V gave up 1 base and J gave up 4 bases; unmatched junction bases: 3. Germline V gene sequence: CDR1 SGHAT, CDR2 FQNNGV. This CDR3 is built from 15 residues.

The chain has TRBV29-1 and TRBJ1-1; possibly TRBD1 for D (5 bases). Germline values: CDR1 SQVTM, CDR2 ANQGSEA. Trimming pared 2 bases from V and 0 bases from J, leaving 7 bases between. The length of the CDR3 is 13 residues. The CDR3 nucleotides read TGCAGCGTTGAACAGGGTATGAACACTGAAGCTTTCTTT. It yields the protein CSVEQGMNTEAFF.

This rearrangement joins TRBV9 to TRBJ1-5; no reliable D call. This CDR3 is 14 amino acids long. Trimming pared 3 bases from V and 0 bases from J, leaving 7 bases between. Germline CDR1 is SGDLS and CDR2 is YYNGEE. CDR3 coding DNA: TGTGCCAGCAGCGCTGGGGTTAGCAATCAGCCCCAGCATTTT. Translation gives CASSAGVSNQPQHF.

CDR3 protein: CASSQRRGNEQYF. The CDR3 nucleotides read TGCGCCAGCAGCCAAAGGAGGGGAAACGAGCAGTACTTC. The chain recombines TRBV4-1 with TRBJ2-7; TRBD2 is a possible D gene (6 bases). Germline CDR1 and CDR2: MGHRA and YSYEKL. Deletions cut 2 bases from V and 5 bases from J, with 10 bases between. The CDR3 consists of 13 residues.

The gene calls are TRBV5-6 and TRBJ1-6; D is unresolved. CDR1 is SGHDT and CDR2 is YYEEEE in the germline V gene. The CDR3 consists of 13 residues. The germline V and J ends were trimmed by 4 bases and 5 bases, with 7 bases remaining between them. CDR3 coding DNA: TGTGCCAGCAGCCCGGGCAATAATTCACCCCTCCACTTT. This translates into CASSPGNNSPLHF. The whole variable domain, filled in from reference TRBV5-6 and TRBJ1-6, reads DAGVTQSPTHLIKTRGQQVTLRCSPKSGHDTVSWYQQALGQGPQFIFQYYEEEERQRGNFPDRFSGHQFPNYSSELNVNALLLGDSALYLCASSPGNNSPLHFGNGTRLTVT.

V and J are TRBV28 and TRBJ2-1, with 12 bases lining up with TRBD2. Germline V CDR1 and CDR2: MDHEN, SYDVKM. The CDR3 is 19 residues long. V gave up 7 bases and J gave up 3 bases; unmatched junction bases: 16. In nucleotides, the CDR3 is TGTGCCAGCACTCCACGGACTAGCGGGGAGGGTGGGATCTACAATGAGCAGTTCTTC. It specifies CASTPRTSGEGGIYNEQFF.

The V call is TRBV5-1, the J call TRBJ2-7; the D gene is possibly TRBD1 (6 bases). Germline CDR1 reads SGHRS; CDR2 reads YFSETQ. Trimming took 3 bases from V and 0 from J, leaving 19 bases between them. The CDR3 has 17 residues. The CDR3 DNA reads as TGCGCCAGCAGCTCCGGGGACACTTCTGAGATCTCCTACGAGCAGTACTTC. Protein: CASSSGDTSEISYEQYF.

The chain couples TRBV5-6 to TRBJ2-1; no reliable D call. Germline CDR1 and CDR2: SGHDT and YYEEEE. The CDR3 sequence is 18 residues long. Trimming took 2 bases from V and 0 from J, leaving 18 bases between them. The CDR3 here is CASSLLYPSVSSYNEQFF. The CDR3 region has the DNA TGTGCCAGCAGCTTACTGTATCCAAGCGTAAGCTCCTACAATGAGCAGTTCTTC.

The sample holds one count of this clone. The CDR3 nucleotides read TGTGCCAGCAGTTACCGACAGGGAGATAACTATGGCTACACCTTC. The encoded protein is CASSYRQGDNYGYTF. V usage is TRBV6-5 and J usage is TRBJ1-2, with 7 nucleotides matching TRBD1. The CDR3 extends over 15 amino acids. The V gene's germline CDR1 is MNHEY and CDR2 SVGAGI. V dropped 2 bases and J dropped 1; count of bases not matched to a gene: 4.

The chain has TRBV2 and TRBJ1-1; no reliable D call. Germline V gene sequence: CDR1 SNHLY, CDR2 FYNNEI. Trimming stripped 6 bases from V and 6 bases from J, with 14 bases between. This CDR3 comprises 13 residues. The CDR3, as DNA: TGTGCCAGCAGAGGCAGTAGGTTCCCTGAAGCTTTCTTT. Protein product: CASRGSRFPEAFF.

This clone has just a few counts. This chain uses TRBV9 with TRBJ1-5; no clear D gene. V lost 0 bases and J lost 5, with 12 bases in between. The CDR3 covers 15 residues. The germline CDR1 and CDR2 sequences are SGDLS and YYNGEE. The CDR3 protein is CASSVGGRDHQPQHF. For the CDR3, the DNA is TGTGCCAGCAGCGTAGGTGGTAGGGATCATCAGCCCCAGCATTTT.

The chain employs TRBV2 and TRBJ2-7; D might be TRBD2 (6 bases). V was clipped by 3 bases and J by 2 bases, with 14 bases between them. Germline V gene lookup returns CDR1 SNHLY and CDR2 FYNNEI. There are 15 residues in the CDR3. The CDR3 DNA reads as TGTGCCAGCAGTGAGGAGGGGACGGCCGCCTACGAGCAGTACTTC. Protein sequence: CASSEEGTAAYEQYF.

This chain connects TRBV6-5 to TRBJ1-2; the D is unclear. The CDR3 length is 12 residues. V lost 5 bases and J lost 5, with 9 bases in between. The germline V gene has CDR1 MNHEY and CDR2 SVGAGI. The CDR3 reads CASSPGSYGYTF. Here the CDR3 DNA reads TGTGCCAGCAGTCCCGGTTCGTATGGCTACACCTTC.

This sequence joins TRBV4-2 and TRBJ2-7, with D perhaps matching TRBD2 (5 bases). This CDR3 comprises 15 residues. Germline CDR1 reads LGHNA; CDR2 reads YNFKEQ. V shed 0 bases and J shed 1 base, with 10 bases lying between them. CDR3 DNA sequence: TGTGCCAGCAGCCAAGAGACTACCACTTCCTACGAGCAGTACTTC. It yields the protein CASSQETTTSYEQYF.

The rearrangement uses TRBV5-5 and TRBJ1-1; TRBD1 matches at 7 bases. The junction had 8 bases not matched to a gene; V was cut back by 3 bases and J by 0 bases. The germline CDR1 and CDR2 sequences are SGHKS and YYEKEE (reference sequence). The CDR3 totals 16 residues. CDR3 sequence reads: CASSSLGQIMNTEAFF. The CDR3 DNA reads TGTGCCAGCAGCTCGCTGGGACAGATTATGAACACTGAAGCTTTCTTT. Full variable domain (remainder filled in from reference TRBV5-5 and TRBJ1-1): DAGVTQSPTHLIKTRGQQVTLRCSPISGHKSVSWYQQVLGQGPQFIFQYYEKEERGRGNFPDRFSARQFPNYSSELNVNALLLGDSALYLCASSSLGQIMNTEAFFGQGTRLTVV.

This chain links TRBV29-1 with TRBJ1-2; D uncertain. This CDR3 spans 13 amino acids. CDR1 is SQVTM and CDR2 is ANQGSEA in the germline V gene. V dropped 0 bases and J dropped 4 bases, with 9 bases sitting between them. This CDR3 is CSVEDSGSYGYTF. CDR3 coding DNA: TGCAGCGTTGAAGATTCCGGCAGCTATGGCTACACCTTC. Variable domain in full (rest from reference TRBV29-1 and TRBJ1-2): SAVISQKPSRDICQRGTSLTIQCQVDSQVTMMFWYRQQPGQSLTLIATANQGSEATYESGFVIDKFPISRPNLTFSTLTVSNMSPEDSSIYLCSVEDSGSYGYTFGSGTRLTVV.

The chain couples TRBV18 to TRBJ1-4, with 8 bases aligning to TRBD1. CDR3 size: 15 residues. The germline V gene has CDR1 KGHSH and CDR2 LQKENI. Germline trimming cut 6 bases from V and 3 bases from J; bases unmatched to any gene: 6. The CDR3 DNA sequence: TGTGCCAGCTCTTCCGGACAGGGTTCTAATGAAAAACTGTTTTTT. Translating gives CASSSGQGSNEKLFF.

This sequence joins TRBV29-1 and TRBJ2-5; no reliable D call. This CDR3 has 11 residues. CDR1 is SQVTM and CDR2 is ANQGSEA in the germline V gene. Trimming took off 3 bases at V and 6 bases at J, with 8 bases between the two ends. The DNA for the CDR3 is TGCAGCGTTGACGTTAGTAAGACCCAGTACTTC. It encodes CSVDVSKTQYF.